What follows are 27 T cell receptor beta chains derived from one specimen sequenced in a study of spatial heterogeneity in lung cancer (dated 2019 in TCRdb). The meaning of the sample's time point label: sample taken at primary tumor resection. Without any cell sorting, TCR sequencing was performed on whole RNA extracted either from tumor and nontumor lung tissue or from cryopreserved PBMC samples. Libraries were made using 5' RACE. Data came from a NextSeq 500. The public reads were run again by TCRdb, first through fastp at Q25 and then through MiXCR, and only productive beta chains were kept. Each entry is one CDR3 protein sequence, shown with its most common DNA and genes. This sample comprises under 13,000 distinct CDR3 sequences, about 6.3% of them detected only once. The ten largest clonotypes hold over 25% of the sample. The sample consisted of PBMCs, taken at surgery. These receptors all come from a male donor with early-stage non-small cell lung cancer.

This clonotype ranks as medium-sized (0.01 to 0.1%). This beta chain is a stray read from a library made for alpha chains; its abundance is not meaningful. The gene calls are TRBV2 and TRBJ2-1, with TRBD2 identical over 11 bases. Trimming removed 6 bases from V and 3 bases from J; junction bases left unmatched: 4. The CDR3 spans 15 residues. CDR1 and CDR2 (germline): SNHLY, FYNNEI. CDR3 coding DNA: TGTGCCAGCAGCGCCGGGACTAGCGGCTACAATGAGCAGTTCTTC. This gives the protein CASSAGTSGYNEQFF. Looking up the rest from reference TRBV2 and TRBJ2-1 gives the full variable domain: EPEVTQTPSHQVTQMGQEVILRCVPISNHLYFYWYRQILGQKVEFLVSFYNNEISEKSEIFDDQFSVERPDGSNFTLKIRSTKLEDSAMYFCASSAGTSGYNEQFFGPGTRLTVL.

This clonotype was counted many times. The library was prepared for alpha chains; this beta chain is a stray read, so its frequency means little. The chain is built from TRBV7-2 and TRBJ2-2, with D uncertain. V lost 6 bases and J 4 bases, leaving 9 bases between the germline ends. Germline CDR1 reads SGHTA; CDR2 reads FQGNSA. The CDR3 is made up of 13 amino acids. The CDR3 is CASSTGVTGELFF. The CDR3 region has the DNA TGTGCCAGCAGTACGGGTGTCACCGGGGAGCTGTTTTTT.

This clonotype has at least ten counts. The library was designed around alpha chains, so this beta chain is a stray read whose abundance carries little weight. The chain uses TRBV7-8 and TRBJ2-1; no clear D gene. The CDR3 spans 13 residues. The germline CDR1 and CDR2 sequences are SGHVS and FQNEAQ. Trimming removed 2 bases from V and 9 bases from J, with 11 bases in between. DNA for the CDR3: TGTGCCAGCAGCTTAAGCCGGGTCGGTGAGCAGTTCTTC. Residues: CASSLSRVGEQFF.

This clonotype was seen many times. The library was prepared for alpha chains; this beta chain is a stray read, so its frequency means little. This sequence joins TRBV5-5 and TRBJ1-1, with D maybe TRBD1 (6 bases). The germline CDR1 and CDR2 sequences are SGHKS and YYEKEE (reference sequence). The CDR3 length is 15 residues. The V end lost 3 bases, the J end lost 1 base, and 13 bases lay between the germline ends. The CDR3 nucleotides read TGTGCCAGCAGCTCCTCAGGGGTAGAGAACACTGAAGCTTTCTTT. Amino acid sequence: CASSSSGVENTEAFF.

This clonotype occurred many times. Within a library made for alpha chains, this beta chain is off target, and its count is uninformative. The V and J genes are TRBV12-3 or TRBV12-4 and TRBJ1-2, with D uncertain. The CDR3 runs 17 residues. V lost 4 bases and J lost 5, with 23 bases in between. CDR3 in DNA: TGTGCCAGCAGTTGGTCGGACGAAACCAGCGGGATATATGGCTACACCTTC. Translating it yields CASSWSDETSGIYGYTF.

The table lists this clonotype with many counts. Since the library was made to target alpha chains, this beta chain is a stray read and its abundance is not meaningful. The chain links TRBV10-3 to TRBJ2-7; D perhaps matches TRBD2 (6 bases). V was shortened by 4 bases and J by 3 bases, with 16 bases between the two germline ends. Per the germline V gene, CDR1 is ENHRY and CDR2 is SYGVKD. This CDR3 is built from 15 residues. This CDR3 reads CAISGTGGSGYEQYF. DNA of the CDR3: TGTGCCATCAGTGGTACCGGGGGATCGGGCTACGAGCAGTACTTC.

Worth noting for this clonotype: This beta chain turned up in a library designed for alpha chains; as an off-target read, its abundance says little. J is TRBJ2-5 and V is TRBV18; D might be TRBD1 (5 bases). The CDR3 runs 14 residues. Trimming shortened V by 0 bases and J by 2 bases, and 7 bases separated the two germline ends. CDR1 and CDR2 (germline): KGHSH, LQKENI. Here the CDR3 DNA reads TGTGCCAGCTCACCACCGACAGATCAAGAGACCCAGTACTTC. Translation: CASSPPTDQETQYF.

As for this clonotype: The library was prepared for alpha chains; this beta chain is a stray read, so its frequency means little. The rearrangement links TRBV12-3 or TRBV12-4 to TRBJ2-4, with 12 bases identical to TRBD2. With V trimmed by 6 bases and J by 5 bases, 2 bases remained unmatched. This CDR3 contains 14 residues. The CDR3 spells CASSPSGGENIQYF. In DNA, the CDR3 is TGTGCCAGCAGCCCTAGCGGGGGGGAAAACATTCAGTACTTC.

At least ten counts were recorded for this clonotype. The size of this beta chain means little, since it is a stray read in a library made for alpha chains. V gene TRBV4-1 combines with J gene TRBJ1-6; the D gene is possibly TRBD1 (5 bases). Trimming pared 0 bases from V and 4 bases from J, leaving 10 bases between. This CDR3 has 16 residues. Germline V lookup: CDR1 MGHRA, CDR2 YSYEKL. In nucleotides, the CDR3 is TGCGCCAGCAGCCAAGAATATTGGGGGTATAATTCACCCCTCCACTTT. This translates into CASSQEYWGYNSPLHF.

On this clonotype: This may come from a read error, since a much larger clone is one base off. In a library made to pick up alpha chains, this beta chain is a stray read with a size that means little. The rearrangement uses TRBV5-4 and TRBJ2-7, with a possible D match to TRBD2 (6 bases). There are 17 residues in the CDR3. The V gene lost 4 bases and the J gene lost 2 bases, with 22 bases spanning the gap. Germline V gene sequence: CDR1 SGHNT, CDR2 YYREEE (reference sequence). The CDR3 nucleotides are TGTGCCAGCAGCGGCAGCGGGTCGGGACGGCGAGCCTACGAGCAGTACTTC. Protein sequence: CASSGSGSGRRAYEQYF.

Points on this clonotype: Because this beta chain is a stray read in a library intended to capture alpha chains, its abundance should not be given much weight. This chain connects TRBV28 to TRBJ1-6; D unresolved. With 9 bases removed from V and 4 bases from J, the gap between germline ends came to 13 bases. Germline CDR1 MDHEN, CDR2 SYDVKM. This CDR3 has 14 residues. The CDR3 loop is CASWEGRYNSPLHF. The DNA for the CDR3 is TGTGCCAGTTGGGAAGGGAGATATAATTCACCCCTCCACTTT. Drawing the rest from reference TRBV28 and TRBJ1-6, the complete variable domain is DVKVTQSSRYLVKRTGEKVFLECVQDMDHENMFWYRQDPGLGLRLIYFSYDVKMKEKGDIPEGYSVSREKKERFSLILESASTNQTSMYLCASWEGRYNSPLHFGNGTRLTVT.

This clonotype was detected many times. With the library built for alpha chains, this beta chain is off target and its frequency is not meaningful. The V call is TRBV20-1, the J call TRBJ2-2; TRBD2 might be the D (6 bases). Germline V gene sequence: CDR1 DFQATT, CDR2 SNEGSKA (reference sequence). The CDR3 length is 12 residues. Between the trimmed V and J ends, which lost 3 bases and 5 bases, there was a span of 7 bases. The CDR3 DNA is TGCAGTGCTAGGGAGGGGACCGGGGAGCTGTTTTTT. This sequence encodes CSAREGTGELFF.

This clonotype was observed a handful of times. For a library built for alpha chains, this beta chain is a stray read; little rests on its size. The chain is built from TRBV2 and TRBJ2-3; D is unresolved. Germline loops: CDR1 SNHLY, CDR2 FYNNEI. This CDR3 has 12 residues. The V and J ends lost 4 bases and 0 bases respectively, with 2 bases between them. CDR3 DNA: TGTGCCAGCAGTGCGAGCACAGATACGCAGTATTTT. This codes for CASSASTDTQYF.

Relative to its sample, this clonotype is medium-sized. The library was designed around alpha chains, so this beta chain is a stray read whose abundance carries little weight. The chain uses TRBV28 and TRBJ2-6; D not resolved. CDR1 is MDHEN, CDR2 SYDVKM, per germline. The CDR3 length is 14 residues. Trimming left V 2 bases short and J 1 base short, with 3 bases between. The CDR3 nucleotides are TGTGCCAGCAGTTTAGTATCTGGGGCCAACGTCCTGACTTTC. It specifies CASSLVSGANVLTF.

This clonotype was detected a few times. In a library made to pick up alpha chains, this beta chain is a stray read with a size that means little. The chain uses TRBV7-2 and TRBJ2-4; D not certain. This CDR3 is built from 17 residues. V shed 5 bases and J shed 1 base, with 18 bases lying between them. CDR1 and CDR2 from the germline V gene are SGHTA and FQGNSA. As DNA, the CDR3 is TGTGCCAGCAGCCCCCGACTGCCTAGAACCGCCAAAAACATTCAGTACTTC. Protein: CASSPRLPRTAKNIQYF. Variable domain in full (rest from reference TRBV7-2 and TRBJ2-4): GAGVSQSPSNKVTEKGKDVELRCDPISGHTALYWYRQSLGQGLEFLIYFQGNSAPDKSGLPSDRFSAERTGGSVSTLTIQRTQQEDSAVYLCASSPRLPRTAKNIQYFGAGTRLSVL.

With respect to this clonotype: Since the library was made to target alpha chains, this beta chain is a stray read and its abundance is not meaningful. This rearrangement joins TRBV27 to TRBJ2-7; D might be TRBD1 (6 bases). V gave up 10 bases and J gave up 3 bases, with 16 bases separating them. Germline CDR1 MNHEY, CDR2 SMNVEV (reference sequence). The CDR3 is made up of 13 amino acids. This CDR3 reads CATQAGAFYEQYF. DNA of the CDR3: TGTGCCACCCAGGCAGGGGCCTTCTACGAGCAGTACTTC.

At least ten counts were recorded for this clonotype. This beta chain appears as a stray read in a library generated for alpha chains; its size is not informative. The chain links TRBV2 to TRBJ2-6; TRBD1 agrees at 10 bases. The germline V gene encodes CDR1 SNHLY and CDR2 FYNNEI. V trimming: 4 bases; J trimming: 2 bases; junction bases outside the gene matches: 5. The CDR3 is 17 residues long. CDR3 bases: TGTGCCAGCAGTGGCGGGACAGGGGTACCTGGGGCCAACGTCCTGACTTTC. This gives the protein CASSGGTGVPGANVLTF.

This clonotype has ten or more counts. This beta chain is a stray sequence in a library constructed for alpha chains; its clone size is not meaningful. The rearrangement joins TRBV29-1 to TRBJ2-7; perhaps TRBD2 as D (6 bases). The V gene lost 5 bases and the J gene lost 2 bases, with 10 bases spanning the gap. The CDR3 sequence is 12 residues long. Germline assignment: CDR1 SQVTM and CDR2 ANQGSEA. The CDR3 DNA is TGCAGCGTTCTGGGGGAGGCCTACGAGCAGTACTTC. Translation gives CSVLGEAYEQYF.

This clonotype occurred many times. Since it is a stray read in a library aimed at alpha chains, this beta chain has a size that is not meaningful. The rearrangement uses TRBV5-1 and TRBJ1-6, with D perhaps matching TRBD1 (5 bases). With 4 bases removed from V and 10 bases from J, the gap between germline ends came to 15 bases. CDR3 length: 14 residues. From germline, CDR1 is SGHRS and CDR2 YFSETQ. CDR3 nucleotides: TGCGCCAGCAGCCGAGCCGGGACGGGATCACCCCTCCACTTT. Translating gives CASSRAGTGSPLHF.

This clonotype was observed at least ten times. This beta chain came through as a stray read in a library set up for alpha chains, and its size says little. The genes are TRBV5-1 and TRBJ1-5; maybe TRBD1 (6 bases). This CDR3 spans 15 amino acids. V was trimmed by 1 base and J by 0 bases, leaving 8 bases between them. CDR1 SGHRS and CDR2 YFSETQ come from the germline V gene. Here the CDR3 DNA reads TGCGCCAGCAGCTTGACGGGGGCTAGCAATCAGCCCCAGCATTTT. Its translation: CASSLTGASNQPQHF.

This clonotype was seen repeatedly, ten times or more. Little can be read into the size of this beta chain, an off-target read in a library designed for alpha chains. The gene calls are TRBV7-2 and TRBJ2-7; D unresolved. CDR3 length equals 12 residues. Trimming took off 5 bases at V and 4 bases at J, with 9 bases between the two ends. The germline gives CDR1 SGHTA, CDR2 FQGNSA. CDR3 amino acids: CASSRGFYEQYF. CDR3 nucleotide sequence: TGTGCCAGCAGCCGCGGTTTTTACGAGCAGTACTTC. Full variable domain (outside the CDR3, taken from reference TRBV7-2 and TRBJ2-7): GAGVSQSPSNKVTEKGKDVELRCDPISGHTALYWYRQSLGQGLEFLIYFQGNSAPDKSGLPSDRFSAERTGGSVSTLTIQRTQQEDSAVYLCASSRGFYEQYFGPGTRLTVT.

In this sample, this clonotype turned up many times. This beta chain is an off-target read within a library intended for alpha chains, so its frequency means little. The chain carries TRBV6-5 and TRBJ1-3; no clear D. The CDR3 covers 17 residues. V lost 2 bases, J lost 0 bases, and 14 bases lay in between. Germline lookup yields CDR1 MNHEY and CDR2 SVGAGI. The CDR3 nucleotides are TGTGCCAGCAGTTACCGGGTCCTTGGTCTCTCTGGAAACACCATATATTTT. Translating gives CASSYRVLGLSGNTIYF.

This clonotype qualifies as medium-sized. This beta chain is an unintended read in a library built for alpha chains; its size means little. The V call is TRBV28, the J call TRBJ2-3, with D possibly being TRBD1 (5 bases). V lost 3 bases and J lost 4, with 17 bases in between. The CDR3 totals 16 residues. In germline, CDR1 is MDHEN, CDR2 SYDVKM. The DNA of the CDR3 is TGTGCCAGCAGTTTCGGTATCCAGGGAAGATCAGATACGCAGTATTTT. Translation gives CASSFGIQGRSDTQYF.

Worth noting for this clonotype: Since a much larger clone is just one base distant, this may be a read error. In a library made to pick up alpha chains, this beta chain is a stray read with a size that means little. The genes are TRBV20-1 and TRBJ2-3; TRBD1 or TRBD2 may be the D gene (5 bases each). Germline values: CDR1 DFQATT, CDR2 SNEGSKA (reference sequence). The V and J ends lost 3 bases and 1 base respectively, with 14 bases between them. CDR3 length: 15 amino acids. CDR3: CSASVGEAGTDTQYF. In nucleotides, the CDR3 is TGCAGTGCTAGTGTGGGGGAAGCCGGCACAGATACGCAGTATTTT.

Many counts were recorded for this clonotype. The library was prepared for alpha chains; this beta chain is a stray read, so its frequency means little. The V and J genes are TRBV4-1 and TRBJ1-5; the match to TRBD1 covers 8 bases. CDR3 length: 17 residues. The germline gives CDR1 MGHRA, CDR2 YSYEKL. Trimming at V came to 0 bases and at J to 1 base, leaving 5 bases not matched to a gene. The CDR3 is CASSQDTGGLSNQPQHF. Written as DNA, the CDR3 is TGCGCCAGCAGCCAAGATACAGGGGGTCTAAGCAATCAGCCCCAGCATTTT.

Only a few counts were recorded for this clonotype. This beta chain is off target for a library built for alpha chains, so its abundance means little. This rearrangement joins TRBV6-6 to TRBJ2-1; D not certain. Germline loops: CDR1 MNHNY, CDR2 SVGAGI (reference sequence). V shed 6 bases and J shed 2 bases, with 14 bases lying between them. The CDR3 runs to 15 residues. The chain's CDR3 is CASSQNQATYNEQFF. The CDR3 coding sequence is TGTGCCAGCAGCCAGAACCAGGCTACCTACAATGAGCAGTTCTTC.

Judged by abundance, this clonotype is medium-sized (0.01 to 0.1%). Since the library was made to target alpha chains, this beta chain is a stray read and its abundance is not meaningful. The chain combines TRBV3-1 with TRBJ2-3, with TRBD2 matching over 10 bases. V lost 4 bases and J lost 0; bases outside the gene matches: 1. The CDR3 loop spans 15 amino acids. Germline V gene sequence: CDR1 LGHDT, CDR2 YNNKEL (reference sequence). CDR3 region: CASSPTSGSTDTQYF. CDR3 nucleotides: TGTGCCAGCAGCCCGACTAGCGGGAGCACAGATACGCAGTATTTT.